The T cell receptor (beta chain) under discussion was sequenced for a study of T cell changes during pregnancy in multiple sclerosis. Sequencing was performed with immunoSEQ multiplex PCR; in TCRdb, only in-frame clones are kept and a portion is missing. This table has 37,000 or so clones, approximately 88% appearing once. The CDR3 is 16 amino acids. V gave up 7 bases and J gave up 0 bases, with 19 bases separating them. The germline gives CDR1 SNHLY, CDR2 FYNNEI. The genes are TRBV2 and TRBJ2-7; D possibly corresponds to TRBD1 (5 bases). Sequenced material: CD4+ T cells from peripheral blood mononuclear cells, taken before pregnancy. This sequence was found in a female donor with multiple sclerosis, enrolled in a pregnancy study. CDR3 nucleotides: TGTGCCAGCAATGATAATTTGAGAGGACACTCCTACGAGCAGTACTTC. Amino acid sequence: CASNDNLRGHSYEQYF.